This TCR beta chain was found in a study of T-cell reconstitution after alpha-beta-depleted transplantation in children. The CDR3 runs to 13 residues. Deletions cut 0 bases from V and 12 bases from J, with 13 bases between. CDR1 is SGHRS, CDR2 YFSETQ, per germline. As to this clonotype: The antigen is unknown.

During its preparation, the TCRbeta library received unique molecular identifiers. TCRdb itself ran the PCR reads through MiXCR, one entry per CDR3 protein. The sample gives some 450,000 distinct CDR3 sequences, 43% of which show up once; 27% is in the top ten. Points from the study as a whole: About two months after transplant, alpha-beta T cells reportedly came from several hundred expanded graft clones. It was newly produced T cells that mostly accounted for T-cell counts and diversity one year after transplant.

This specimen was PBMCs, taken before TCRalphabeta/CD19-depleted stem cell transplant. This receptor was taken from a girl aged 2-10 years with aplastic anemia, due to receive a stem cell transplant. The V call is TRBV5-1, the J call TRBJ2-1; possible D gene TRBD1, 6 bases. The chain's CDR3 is CASSLEPDSRQFF. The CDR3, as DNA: TGCGCCAGCAGCTTGGAGCCGGACAGTAGGCAGTTCTTC.